This is a list of T cell receptor beta chains from one sample in a study of CXCR3-negative and CXCR3-positive naive CD8 T cells. TCRdb re-analyzed the 5' RACE reads; it lists each CDR3 protein once, without DNA. This sample carries roughly 110,000 distinct CDR3 sequences, with 0.35% to 0.4% going to the ten biggest clones. Sequencing was carried out using naive CXCR3+ CD8+ T cells from blood. Receptors originate from a human donor in good health. Some clones in this sample may be carry-over from other donors' samples. Each CDR3 is given with its conserved first and last residue.

J	V	CDR3
TRBJ2-7	TRBV10-2	CASSQGRWYEQYF
TRBJ2-3	TRBV4-2	CASSQDRFRLGDTNTQYF
TRBJ2-7	TRBV4-3	CASSQETYSAYEQYF
TRBJ2-7	TRBV7-9	CASSLSRNEQYF
TRBJ2-1	TRBV6-6	CATAASGHNEQFF
TRBJ2-1	TRBV5-4	CASSSSPETGGYYNEQFF
TRBJ1-1	TRBV19	CASSTEANTEAFF
TRBJ2-7	TRBV5-6	CASSLGLDVAGYEQYF
TRBJ2-6	TRBV7-3	CASTPSGANVLTF
TRBJ2-2	TRBV20-1	CSAIRTSSFTGELFF
TRBJ2-1	TRBV18	CASSPGGEQFF
TRBJ2-3	TRBV29-1	CSVEDGLTDTQYF
TRBJ2-1	TRBV6-2/TRBV6-3	CASSFDGNEQFF
TRBJ2-2	TRBV7-9	CASSFEQGVTGELFF
TRBJ2-2	TRBV4-2	CASSQDGPTGELFF
TRBJ2-3	TRBV12-3/TRBV12-4	CASSFIQGFGTDTQYF
TRBJ2-7	TRBV7-8	CASSLNRAYEQYF
TRBJ2-1	TRBV24-1	CATSAASYGSYNEQFF
TRBJ1-2	TRBV7-2	CASSPGQITYGYTF
TRBJ1-2	TRBV6-2/TRBV6-3	CASSYSTSYGYTF
TRBJ2-1	TRBV12-3/TRBV12-4	CASTPEVAGEGEQFF
TRBJ2-1	TRBV7-9	CASSLRPGEQFF